The T cell receptor beta chain described here comes from a study of blood T cell repertoires in COVID-19. Study summary: COVID-19 samples collected from the United States, Italy and Spain covered acute and convalescent phases. T cells, B-cell-depleted T cells, or PBMCs provided the cDNA or gDNA that served as material.

Only one count was recorded for this clone. Source study methods: From reference gene primer amplification, estimates of nucleated cell counts were derived. Profiling relied on immunoSEQ multiplex PCR, and the TCRdb table lists in-frame clones only, not all of them. V, J and clone size reflect that table, while D and trimming were determined from the DNA. The sample lists nearly 45,000 clones; about 80% were seen once. This CDR3 spans 16 amino acids. Trimming stripped 5 bases from V and 5 bases from J, with 16 bases between. The germline V gene encodes CDR1 MNHEY and CDR2 SMNVEV (reference sequence). The chain links TRBV27 to TRBJ1-6, with D unclear. The receptor was derived from a human donor in a cohort sampled during active COVID-19. Sequenced material: peripheral blood. The CDR3, as DNA: TGTGCCAGCAGTCCAACCTCCTTAACTAATAATTCACCCCTCCACTTT. This sequence encodes CASSPTSLTNNSPLHF.